This T cell receptor beta chain was recovered during a study of identical twins' blood T cells. General observations from the study: Top TCRbeta clonotypes were shared more with twin than unrelated donors.

This clonotype came up a few times. Its antigen is unknown. TCRdb fed the 5' RACE reads into MiXCR, producing one record per CDR3 protein. This sample has 300,000 to 400,000 distinct CDR3 sequences, with more than 25% found just once. The CDR3 is 17 amino acids. The V and J ends lost 6 bases and 10 bases, in that order; junction bases with no gene match: 20. Germline CDR1 is DFQATT and CDR2 is SNEGSKA (reference sequence). Input material: PBMCs. The sequence was collected from a woman aged 18-49 years in good health. The genes are TRBV20-1 and TRBJ2-1; 11 nucleotides line up with TRBD2. CDR3 nucleotide sequence: TGCAGTGCCCCCTCAGGTAGCGGGGGGGCTTATTTCGACGAGCAGTTCTTC. Translating gives CSAPSGSGGAYFDEQFF.